One and the same sample provided the 3 T cell receptor beta chains below, sequenced in a study of blood T cell repertoires in COVID-19. The protocol was immunoSEQ multiplex PCR, while the TCRdb copy is restricted to in-frame clones and leaves out a portion. This sample yields 95,000 to 120,000 clones, of which around 90% are seen a single time; over 2% belongs to the top ten. Input material: peripheral blood. These receptors originate from a human donor in a cohort sampled during active COVID-19.

CDR3 residues: CASSLNTGGELFF. CDR3 nucleotide sequence: TGTGCCAGCAGCTTAAACACGGGCGGGGAGCTGTTTTTT. The V gene is TRBV7-6, the J gene TRBJ2-2; D is unclear. The V and J ends lost 2 bases and 7 bases respectively, with 8 bases between them. CDR3 size: 13 residues. Germline V gives CDR1 SGHVS, CDR2 FNYEAQ.

The rearrangement uses TRBV7-2 and TRBJ2-7; 9 bases fit TRBD1. V lost 6 bases and J lost 3; bases outside the gene matches: 6. CDR1 is SGHTA, CDR2 FQGNSA, per germline. This CDR3 has 14 residues. In nucleotides, the CDR3 is TGTGCCAGCAGTACTAGGGGACAGGGCTACGAGCAGTACTTC. Translation gives CASSTRGQGYEQYF.

The chain recombines TRBV29-1 with TRBJ2-5; 7 bases match TRBD1. CDR3 length equals 13 residues. V gave up 7 bases and J gave up 1 base; unmatched junction bases: 6. Per the germline V gene, CDR1 is SQVTM and CDR2 is ANQGSEA. For the CDR3, the DNA is TGCAGCGGGACGGGACAGCTCCAAGAGACCCAGTACTTC. Amino acid sequence: CSGTGQLQETQYF. Full variable domain (missing parts from reference TRBV29-1 and TRBJ2-5): SAVISQKPSRDICQRGTSLTIQCQVDSQVTMMFWYRQQPGQSLTLIATANQGSEATYESGFVIDKFPISRPNLTFSTLTVSNMSPEDSSIYLCSGTGQLQETQYFGPGTRLLVL.